A single sample gave rise to the 9 T cell receptor beta chains below, sequenced in a study of shared clonotypes between healthy human individuals (TCRdb year 2020). The method behind the library was the immunoSEQ multiplex PCR assay. TCRdb carries this immuneACCESS record with in-frame sequences only. Its versions omit some clonotypes, under half of them owing to an unresolved V gene in the studies checked, with the rest unexplained. The sample table holds millions of clones, of which 95% were seen once. The top ten clonotypes cover 0.13% of the sample. The sequenced material came from naive CD4+ T cells sorted from blood. The sample's cell subset or site label is to be understood as: CD45RA+ positively selected. The receptors were gathered from a man younger than 35 in good health.

This rearrangement joins TRBV7-6 to TRBJ1-4; the D is unclear. Germline CDR1 is SGHVS and CDR2 is FNYEAQ. The germline V and J ends were trimmed by 0 bases and 0 bases, with 8 bases remaining between them. The length of the CDR3 is 16 residues. The CDR3 protein is CASSLATAATNEKLFF. The CDR3, as DNA: TGTGCCAGCAGCTTAGCGACGGCTGCAACTAATGAAAAACTGTTTTTT.

The CDR3 region is CASTITRQGYTYEQYF. For the CDR3, the DNA is TGTGCCAGCACCATAACACGACAGGGGTATACCTACGAGCAGTACTTC. The J gene is TRBJ2-7, the V gene TRBV21-1; the D call in the table, TRBD1, was not verified against the DNA. TRBV21-1 counts as a pseudogene. The CDR3 sequence is 16 residues long.

The V and J genes are TRBV5-1 and TRBJ2-1; perhaps D is TRBD1 or TRBD2 (6 bases each). The germline V gene encodes CDR1 SGHRS and CDR2 YFSETQ. The CDR3 runs to 18 residues. Trimming removed 0 bases from V and 0 bases from J, with 16 bases in between. The CDR3, as DNA: TGCGCCAGCAGCTTGGCGAGGGAAGGGGGGAGCTCCTACAATGAGCAGTTCTTC. Protein: CASSLAREGGSSYNEQFF.

A single count supports this clone. The sample holds other DNA sequences that translate to the same CDR3. The CDR3 is CASSIVQNTGELFF. The CDR3 nucleotides read TGTGCCAGTAGTATTGTCCAGAACACCGGGGAGCTGTTTTTT. V gene TRBV19 combines with J gene TRBJ2-2; no clear D. CDR3 size: 14 residues. Trimming pared 3 bases from V and 1 base from J, leaving 6 bases between. In germline, CDR1 is LNHDA, CDR2 SQIVND (reference sequence).

Of note for this clone: Distinct nucleotide sequences in the sample also encode this CDR3. The rearrangement links TRBV5-6 to TRBJ2-5; 8 positions agree with TRBD1. J lost 5 bases, V lost 2 bases, and 8 bases had no gene match. Per germline, CDR1 SGHDT and CDR2 YYEEEE. The CDR3 loop spans 15 amino acids. For the CDR3, the DNA is TGTGCCAGCAGCTTTCTCGGACAGGGACAGGAGACCCAGTACTTC. Its protein is CASSFLGQGQETQYF.

The rearrangement joins TRBV30 to TRBJ2-5; 7 positions agree with TRBD2. Germline CDR1 and CDR2: GTSNPN and SVGIG (reference sequence). The V gene end was trimmed by 0 bases and the J gene end by 3 bases; junction bases not matched to a gene: 1. This CDR3 is built from 13 residues. The CDR3 bases are TGTGCCTGGAGTGTGGGACTAAAAGAGACCCAGTACTTC. Amino acid sequence: CAWSVGLKETQYF.

The chain recombines TRBV18 with TRBJ1-2; D gene ambiguous. Looked up from germline, CDR1 is KGHSH and CDR2 is LQKENI. There are 14 residues in the CDR3. Trimming removed 3 bases at V and 3 bases at J, with 11 bases between. The CDR3: CASSPLERDYGYTF. CDR3 DNA sequence: TGTGCCAGCTCACCCCTCGAGAGGGACTATGGCTACACCTTC.

The rearrangement joins TRBV18 to TRBJ1-6; 9 nucleotides match TRBD1. The V segment lost 5 bases and the J segment 5 bases; nucleotides outside the gene matches: 1. This CDR3 comprises 14 residues. Per the germline V gene, CDR1 is KGHSH and CDR2 is LQKENI. For the CDR3, the DNA is TGTGCCAGCTCAGGACAGGGGAATAATTCACCCCTCCACTTT. This encodes CASSGQGNNSPLHF.

V usage is TRBV28 and J usage is TRBJ2-7, with 9 bases identical to TRBD1. Germline-derived CDR1 and CDR2 are MDHEN and SYDVKM. Trimming at V came to 7 bases and at J to 4 bases, leaving 5 bases not matched to a gene. CDR3 length equals 13 residues. DNA of the CDR3: TGTGCCAGCACAACAGGGGGCGTTTACGAGCAGTACTTC. Encoded protein: CASTTGGVYEQYF.